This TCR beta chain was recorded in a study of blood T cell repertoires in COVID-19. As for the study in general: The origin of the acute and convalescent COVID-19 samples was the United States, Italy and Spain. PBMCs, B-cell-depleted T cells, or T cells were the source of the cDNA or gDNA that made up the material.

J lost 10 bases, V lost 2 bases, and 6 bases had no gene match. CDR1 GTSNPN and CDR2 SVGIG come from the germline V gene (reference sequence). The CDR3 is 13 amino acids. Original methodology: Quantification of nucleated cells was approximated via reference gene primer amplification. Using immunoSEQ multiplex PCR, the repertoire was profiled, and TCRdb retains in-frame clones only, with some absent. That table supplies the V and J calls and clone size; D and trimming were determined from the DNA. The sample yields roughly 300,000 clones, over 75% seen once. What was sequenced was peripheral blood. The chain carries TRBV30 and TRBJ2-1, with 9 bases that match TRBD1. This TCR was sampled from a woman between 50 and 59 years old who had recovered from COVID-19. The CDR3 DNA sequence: TGTGCCTGGAGTATACAGGGGGCCGGGGAGCAGTTCTTC. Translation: CAWSIQGAGEQFF.